Sequencing of this T cell receptor (beta chain) was carried out in a study of cytomegalovirus exposure and HLA in healthy donors. Overall study findings and caveats: Cytomegalovirus association was listed for 164 TCR beta chains. Through in vitro validation, a few CMV-associated chains were shown to be specific for CMV antigens.

As to this clone: The antigen remains undetermined.

Generated by immunoSEQ multiplex PCR, the TCRdb table keeps only in-frame clones and is missing some. Of around 160,000 clones in the sample, approximately 88% were seen once. The CDR3 is 18 residues long. Germline V lookup: CDR1 SGHTA, CDR2 FQGNSA. V gave up 5 bases and J gave up 4 bases; unmatched junction bases: 15. The sample taken for sequencing was PBMCs. This chain connects TRBV7-2 to TRBJ1-5; 9 bases align to TRBD1. The source is a man aged 25 to 40 in good health and CMV-seropositive. The DNA of the CDR3 is TGTGCCAGCAGCCCCTGGACCACAGGGGGCTTGGGTAATCAGCCCCAGCATTTT. Translation gives CASSPWTTGGLGNQPQHF.